This T cell receptor beta chain came from a study of T cells in Graves' hyperthyroidism and ophthalmopathy (dated by TCRdb to between 2018 and 2021). Broadly, across the study: Peripheral blood was sampled at the time of initial diagnosis, prior to any treatment. Thyroid tissue and blood T-cell repertoires from about six Graves' hyperthyroidism patients were also compared in the study. For training and testing, the roughly 93 patients in the discovery cohort were randomly divided in a 7:3 ratio. After blood sampling, hyperthyroidism patients were treated with methimazole at a starting dose of 30 mg daily, and ophthalmopathy patients were treated with high-dose intravenous methylprednisolone. The paper describes TCR Vbeta CDR3 sequencing of around 130 peripheral blood samples, made up of some 40 ophthalmopathy patients, some 80 hyperthyroidism patients and roughly 17 progressor patients. A discovery cohort of around 100 patients, 43 with Graves' ophthalmopathy and over 55 with stable Graves' hyperthyroidism, was used to find distinguishing TCR V-J signatures. Whether ophthalmopathy could be predicted prospectively was tested in an independent validation cohort made up of under 20 hyperthyroidism patients plus 17 patients who later progressed to ophthalmopathy.

This clonotype was counted at least ten times. What antigen it recognizes has not been identified. Within one base of it there is no much larger clone, and no base qualities were kept. Study-level results and caveats: Most expanded thyroid clonotypes (frequency above 0.001) were also detected in blood, suggesting blood repertoires may reflect thyroid immune responses. No statistical method was used to fix the sample size in advance, and group allocation was not hidden from the investigators. In cross-validation, a model built on a 13 V-J signature told ophthalmopathy apart from stable hyperthyroidism with over 85% sensitivity and 81% to 82% specificity, and in testing the same model reached 80%/75%. During validation, the model predicted progression to ophthalmopathy a median of around 7 months ahead of onset, with around 71% sensitivity and 72% to 80% specificity.

The germline V end is reduced by 3 bases and the J end by 6 bases; junction bases left unmatched: 10. The germline V gene yields MDHEN for CDR1 and SYDVKM for CDR2. The CDR3, from cysteine to phenylalanine, totals 16 residues. Solely the CDR3 DNA is kept, with 48 bases framed from the first base. TCR beta CDR3 regions were amplified from RNA transcripts. For the first round of RT-PCR on the TCR CDR3, the HTBI primer set was used together with the Qiagen OneStep RT-PCR kit. The libraries were constructed in a second round of multiplex PCR and then size-selected and purified. Sequencing of the libraries was done on an Illumina HiSeq2000 using paired-end 100 bp reads. On the study's bioinformatics: Raw data were processed with SOAPnuke, discarding reads with adapters, uncalled bases, mean Phred below 15, or no exact constant-primer or identifier match. High-quality paired reads were merged using COPE v1.2.5, and each unique nucleotide sequence was defined as a clonotype. MiTCR v1.1 was used to align clonotypes to the IMGT TRBV, TRBD and TRBJ reference segments. Only V-J combinations with frequency above 0.0001, covering about 99% of repertoires, were analysed. The TCS score was defined as F50 (clonal expansion) divided by E x V (chaos), with BLOSUM62-based TCRdist calculated between CDR3 peptides within each V-J. Welch's t-statistics and random forest reduced some 510 V-J features to fewer than 15, which were used in a naive Bayes classifier (R e1071). TCRdb handled the public reads itself, with Q25 trimming in fastp and clone calling in MiXCR, and kept productive beta chains. Rows merge per CDR3 protein into single entries with the most common DNA and genes. The V and J calls, along with clone size, are taken from TCRdb and not from the paper's own processing. Recorded for this sample are fewer than 350,000 distinct CDR3 sequences; less than 20% of them occurred a single time. The ten largest clonotypes hold about 35% of the sample.

In the ophthalmopathy patients, disease was moderately to severely active, with a Clinical Activity Score of 3 or more, a NOSPECS grade of 4 or more, and a duration of less than 3 months. The study excluded patients with uncontrolled infections, other autoimmune diseases, pregnancy or lactation. Diagnoses were based on clinical symptoms, serum thyroxine and TRAb, thyroid ultrasound and orbital computed tomography. PBMCs were separated from over 9 ml of fresh peripheral blood using Ficoll-Paque density gradient centrifugation. Total RNA was extracted using Trizol reagent, and RNA quality was assessed on an Agilent 2100 Bioanalyzer.

The V and J segments used are TRBV28 and TRBJ1-2, with 10 middle bases fitting TRBD1. The sequenced sample was blood. This sequence originates from a man aged 50 to 60 with Graves' ophthalmopathy. The CDR3 reads as follows: CASSFLRGQGKDGYTF. The nucleotides are TGTGCCAGCAGTTTTCTCCGGGGACAGGGGAAGGATGGCTACACCTTC.